These 18 T cell receptor beta chains were all obtained from the same sample, sequenced in a study of shared clonotypes between healthy human individuals. Sequenced by immunoSEQ multiplex PCR; TCRdb stores in-frame clones only, minus some. Here the sample spans some 500,000 clones, 90% to 97% being singletons. Sequencing input: naive CD4+ T cells sorted from blood. The subset denotes: CD45RA+ positively selected. These receptors all stem from a woman aged 30 to 39 in good health.

With regard to this clone: Other DNA sequences in the sample encode the same CDR3. The genes are TRBV5-4 and TRBJ2-6; D gene uncertain. The CDR3 spans 13 residues. The germline V gene has CDR1 SGHNT and CDR2 YYREEE (reference sequence). V lost 2 bases, J lost 1 base, and 1 base lay in between. The CDR3 here is CASSFSGANVLTF. The CDR3 nucleotides read TGTGCCAGCAGCTTTTCTGGGGCCAACGTCCTGACTTTC.

This chain connects TRBV7-2 to TRBJ2-7; TRBD2 matches at 8 bases. Germline trimming cut 1 base from V and 7 bases from J; bases unmatched to any gene: 6. CDR3 length: 14 residues. The germline gives CDR1 SGHTA, CDR2 FQGNSA. CDR3 nucleotides: TGTGCCAGCAGCTTAGTGGGACTAGTCGATGAGCAGTACTTC. This translates into CASSLVGLVDEQYF.

The CDR3 loop is CASGYLTGNTDTQYF. Here the CDR3 DNA reads TGTGCCAGCGGATACTTGACAGGAAACACAGATACGCAGTATTTT. The chain links TRBV6-6 to TRBJ2-3, with D possibly matching TRBD1 (6 bases). This CDR3 spans 15 amino acids. Germline CDR1 is MNHNY and CDR2 is SVGAGI (reference sequence). Trimming removed 8 bases from V and 2 bases from J, with 17 bases in between.

This chain connects TRBV5-4 to TRBJ2-7; either TRBD1 or TRBD2 may fit D (5 bases each). The CDR3 sequence is 13 residues long. Germline values: CDR1 SGHNT, CDR2 YYREEE (reference sequence). The V and J ends lost 2 bases and 7 bases respectively, with 13 bases between them. CDR3 loop: CASSFRGTGEQYF. DNA for the CDR3: TGTGCCAGCAGCTTCCGAGGGACCGGGGAGCAGTACTTC.

The rearrangement links TRBV30 to TRBJ1-1, with D possibly matching TRBD1 (5 bases). This CDR3 contains 13 residues. V gave up 4 bases and J gave up 5 bases, with 14 bases separating them. In germline, CDR1 is GTSNPN, CDR2 SVGIG (reference sequence). The CDR3 reads CAWIYGWGTEAFF. The CDR3, as DNA: TGTGCCTGGATTTACGGATGGGGGACTGAAGCTTTCTTT.

The chain recombines TRBV25-1 with TRBJ1-4, with D uncertain. The CDR3 is 14 amino acids. The V gene lost 6 bases and the J gene lost 3 bases, with 11 bases spanning the gap. Germline CDR1 is MGHDK and CDR2 is SYGVNS. Here the CDR3 DNA reads TGTGCCAGCAGCCCCGAATTTCCTAATGAAAAACTGTTTTTT. Its translation is CASSPEFPNEKLFF.

The chain links TRBV6-5 to TRBJ2-1, with TRBD1 identical over 7 bases. Trimming cost V 2 bases and J 1 base; bases outside gene matches: 5. This CDR3 has 16 residues. CDR1 is MNHEY, CDR2 SVGAGI, per germline. Written as DNA, the CDR3 is TGTGCCAGCAGTTACAGGGGACAGTGGTCCTACAATGAGCAGTTCTTC. This sequence encodes CASSYRGQWSYNEQFF.

The J gene is TRBJ1-3, the V gene TRBV6-5; no clear D gene. The CDR3 is 16 residues long. With 2 bases removed from V and 2 bases from J, the gap between germline ends came to 13 bases. Germline CDR1 reads MNHEY; CDR2 reads SVGAGI. The CDR3 nucleotides are TGTGCCAGCAGTTACACCCTACATGGGGCTGGAAACACCATATATTTT. It yields the protein CASSYTLHGAGNTIYF.

J is TRBJ2-3 and V is TRBV19, with D maybe TRBD1 (6 bases). The CDR3 length is 17 residues. V was pared by 7 bases and J by 6 bases, with 26 bases between. CDR1 is LNHDA, CDR2 SQIVND, per germline (reference sequence). The CDR3 bases are TGTGCCAGTAATCTACGACCCGGACAGACCTCAGTCGATACGCAGTATTTT. Translation: CASNLRPGQTSVDTQYF.

The rearrangement joins TRBV5-1 to TRBJ1-2; D remains unclear. There are 15 residues in the CDR3. V was shortened by 4 bases and J by 1 base, with 14 bases between the two germline ends. Germline V gene lookup returns CDR1 SGHRS and CDR2 YFSETQ. The CDR3 spells CASSGGQSINYGYTF. The DNA for the CDR3 is TGCGCCAGCAGCGGAGGGCAGAGCATTAACTATGGCTACACCTTC.

This chain connects TRBV7-8 to TRBJ1-6; D unclear. Germline CDR1 is SGHVS and CDR2 is FQNEAQ. CDR3 size: 15 residues. The V end lost 0 bases, the J end lost 10 bases, and 13 bases lay between the germline ends. DNA of the CDR3: TGTGCCAGCAGCTTAGCCGGCGGAAGGCTGTCACCCCTCCACTTT. Translated, it gives CASSLAGGRLSPLHF.

The V call is TRBV7-9, the J call TRBJ2-5; 7 nucleotides match TRBD2. The end of the DNA is better explained by TRBJ2-7, so the J call may be wrong. The CDR3 is 13 amino acids. CDR1 SEHNR and CDR2 FQNEAQ come from the germline V gene (reference sequence). For the CDR3, the DNA is TGTGCCAGCAGCAGCGGGATTGTGGACGAGCAGTACTTC. Translation: CASSSGIVDEQYF.

This chain links TRBV5-1 with TRBJ2-4; possibly TRBD2 for D (6 bases). The CDR3 is 14 residues long. Germline V gene sequence: CDR1 SGHRS, CDR2 YFSETQ. V lost 2 bases, J lost 7 bases, and 13 bases lay in between. The CDR3 DNA sequence: TGCGCCAGCAGCTTTAGGAGCGGAGGGAACATTCAGTACTTC. This codes for CASSFRSGGNIQYF.

The rearrangement uses TRBV28 and TRBJ1-4; possibly TRBD1 for D (6 bases). Per germline, CDR1 MDHEN and CDR2 SYDVKM. V was shortened by 5 bases and J by 0 bases, with 16 bases between the two germline ends. This CDR3 contains 17 residues. The CDR3 protein is CASSTLGRGTTNEKLFF. CDR3 in DNA: TGTGCCAGCAGTACCTTGGGCAGGGGCACAACTAATGAAAAACTGTTTTTT.

The chain combines TRBV6-5 with TRBJ2-7, with 10 bases fitting TRBD1. Looked up from germline, CDR1 is MNHEY and CDR2 is SVGAGI. Losses at the gene ends were 5 bases for V and 5 bases for J; bases not matched to a gene: 9. The CDR3 consists of 15 residues. CDR3 bases: TGTGCCAGCAGTACACCCGGGACAGGGGCCGACGAGCAGTACTTC. It specifies CASSTPGTGADEQYF.

This chain joins TRBV19 and TRBJ1-5; 9 nucleotides match TRBD1. This CDR3 has 17 residues. J gave up 1 base and V 5 bases, and 9 bases lay outside the gene matches. The germline CDR1 and CDR2 sequences are LNHDA and SQIVND (reference sequence). CDR3 bases: TGTGCCAGTAGTCAACGAAGGACAGGGGCGAGCAATCAGCCCCAGCATTTT. It is translated as CASSQRRTGASNQPQHF.

The chain has TRBV28 and TRBJ2-7; D unresolved. The V gene's germline CDR1 is MDHEN and CDR2 SYDVKM. This CDR3 contains 16 residues. The germline V and J ends were trimmed by 2 bases and 0 bases, with 14 bases remaining between them. DNA for the CDR3: TGTGCCAGCAGTTTAAGTTATCCGAGCAGCTCCTACGAGCAGTACTTC. Translating gives CASSLSYPSSSYEQYF.

This chain connects TRBV25-1 to TRBJ2-7; 7 nucleotides align to TRBD1. Germline CDR1 MGHDK, CDR2 SYGVNS. V lost 3 bases and J lost 6; bases outside the gene matches: 8. CDR3 length: 14 amino acids. DNA for the CDR3: TGTGCCAGCAGTGACGGACAGGTACTGATCGAGCAGTACTTC. It yields the protein CASSDGQVLIEQYF.